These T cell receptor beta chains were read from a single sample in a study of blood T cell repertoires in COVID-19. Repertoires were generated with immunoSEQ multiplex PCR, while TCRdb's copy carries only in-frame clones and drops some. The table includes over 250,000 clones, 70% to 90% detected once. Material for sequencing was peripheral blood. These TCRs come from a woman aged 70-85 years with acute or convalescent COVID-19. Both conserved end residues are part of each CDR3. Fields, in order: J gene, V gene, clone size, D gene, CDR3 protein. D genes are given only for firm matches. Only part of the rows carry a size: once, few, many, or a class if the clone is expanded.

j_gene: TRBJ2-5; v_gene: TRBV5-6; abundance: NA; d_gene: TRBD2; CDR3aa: CASSLARSGGQETQYF
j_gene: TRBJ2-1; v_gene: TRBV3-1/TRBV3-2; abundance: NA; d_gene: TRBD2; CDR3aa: CASTPTSGGALFYNEQFF
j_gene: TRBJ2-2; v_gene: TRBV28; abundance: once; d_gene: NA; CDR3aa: CASSLGGAVNTGELFF
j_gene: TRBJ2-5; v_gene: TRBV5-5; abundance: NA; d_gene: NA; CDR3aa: CASSIGGPQETQYF
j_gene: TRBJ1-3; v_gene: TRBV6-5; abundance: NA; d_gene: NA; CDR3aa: CASSYKGMYSGNTIYF
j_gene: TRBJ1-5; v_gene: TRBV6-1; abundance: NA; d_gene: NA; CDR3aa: CASSEADSLNQPQHF
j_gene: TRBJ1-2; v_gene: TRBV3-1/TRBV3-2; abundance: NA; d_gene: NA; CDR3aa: CASSPRGPYGYTF
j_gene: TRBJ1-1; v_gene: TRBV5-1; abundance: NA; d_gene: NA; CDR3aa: CASSLTDNTEAFF
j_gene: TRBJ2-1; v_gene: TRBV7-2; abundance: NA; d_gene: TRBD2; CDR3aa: CASSLGPPAGGGDEQFF
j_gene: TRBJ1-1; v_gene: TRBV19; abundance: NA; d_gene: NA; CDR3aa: CASSIGGAGRVAFF
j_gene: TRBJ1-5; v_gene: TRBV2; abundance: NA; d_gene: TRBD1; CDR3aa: CASSGGGQGKGPQHF
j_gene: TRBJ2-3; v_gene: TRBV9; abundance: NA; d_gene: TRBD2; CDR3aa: CASSQDGLEGDTQYF
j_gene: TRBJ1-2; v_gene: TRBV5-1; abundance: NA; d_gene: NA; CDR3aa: CASSFGIGTGRLLSF
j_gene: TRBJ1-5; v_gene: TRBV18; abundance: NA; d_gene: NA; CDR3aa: CASSVGVDQPQHF